The rows below give T cell receptor beta chains drawn from one sample of a study of blood T cell repertoires in COVID-19. The data were produced by immunoSEQ multiplex PCR, yet TCRdb's version contains in-frame clones alone and is incomplete. The sample consists of roughly 140,000 clones, around nine tenths of them appearing once. Sequencing was carried out using peripheral blood. Receptors were obtained from a human donor in a cohort sampled during active COVID-19. The CDR3 runs from the conserved cysteine through the conserved F or W. Fields, in order: J gene, CDR3 length, D gene, V gene, CDR3 protein. D genes are given only for firm matches.

TRBJ2-2 | 17 | NA | TRBV7-3 | CASSPSPMGAIIGELFF
TRBJ2-1 | 14 | NA | TRBV5-1 | CASKNTGTYNEQFF
TRBJ2-3 | 16 | TRBD1 | TRBV9 | CASSVYRQGRTDTQYF
TRBJ2-7 | 16 | TRBD2 | TRBV4-3 | CASSQDASGGAYEQYF
TRBJ1-1 | 14 | NA | TRBV5-1 | CASSFTGGNTEAFF
TRBJ1-5 | 16 | NA | TRBV6-6 | CASSSPGGYSNQPQHF
TRBJ1-1 | 13 | NA | TRBV6-5 | CASSRGETTEAFF
TRBJ2-1 | 11 | NA | TRBV19 | CASSIGAGMLF
TRBJ1-3 | 17 | NA | TRBV13 | CASSLGRGHLSGNTIYF
TRBJ2-1 | 15 | TRBD1 | TRBV28 | CASSFGTGPYNEQFF
TRBJ2-5 | 14 | TRBD2 | TRBV7-9 | CASTGTSGSWTQYF
TRBJ2-7 | 14 | NA | TRBV7-3 | CASSSGLAPYEQYF
TRBJ1-1 | 15 | NA | TRBV14 | CASSPLRRGATEAFF
TRBJ2-7 | 14 | NA | TRBV18 | CASSPLDSAWGQYF
TRBJ1-5 | 14 | TRBD1 | TRBV19 | CASSGTGGNQPQHF
TRBJ1-5 | 14 | TRBD1 | TRBV6-5 | CASSMTGGNQPQHF
TRBJ2-1 | 15 | TRBD2 | TRBV30 | CAWSLTSGALNEQFF